These 10 T cell receptor beta chains share one sample of origin, sequenced in a study of blood T cell repertoires in COVID-19. Here immunoSEQ multiplex PCR was the method, and the copy in TCRdb shows in-frame clones only, minus some. The sample consists of some 250,000 clones, around 82% of them appearing once. Sequencing used peripheral blood. The receptor source for this set is a man aged 50 or older with active or convalescent COVID-19.

The V call is TRBV7-9, the J call TRBJ2-7; 11 positions match TRBD2. The germline gives CDR1 SEHNR, CDR2 FQNEAQ (reference sequence). The CDR3 contains 19 residues. After removal of 1 base from V and 6 bases from J, the junction contained 17 bases not matched to a gene. Here the CDR3 DNA reads TGTGCCAGCAGCTTAGTTCGTCTAGCGGGGGGCCCCCGGACCTCCGAGCAGTACTTC. Encoded protein: CASSLVRLAGGPRTSEQYF.

The chain carries TRBV12-3 or TRBV12-4 and TRBJ1-6; 10 positions match TRBD1. J was trimmed by 10 bases and V by 9 bases; bases with no gene match: 6. CDR3 size: 13 residues. CDR3 loop: CASSGQGDSPLHF. CDR3 nucleotide sequence: TGTGCCAGTTCCGGACAGGGGGACTCACCCCTCCACTTT.

CDR3 sequence: CASSENRQGYGYTF. CDR3 bases: TGTGCCAGCAGTGAAAATAGGCAGGGCTATGGCTACACCTTC. This chain joins TRBV2 and TRBJ1-2; D may be TRBD1 (5 bases). This CDR3 spans 14 amino acids. Germline CDR1 reads SNHLY; CDR2 reads FYNNEI. V lost 2 bases to trimming and J lost 4 bases, with 11 bases between them.

The chain uses TRBV11-3 and TRBJ2-5, with 8 bases identical to TRBD2. V was pared by 2 bases and J by 4 bases, with 6 bases of the junction left unmatched. The CDR3 runs to 15 residues. In germline, CDR1 is SGHNT, CDR2 YENEEA. The CDR3 coding sequence is TGTGCCAGCAGCTTAACATCTAGCGGGCGAGAGACCCAGTACTTC. Translation: CASSLTSSGRETQYF.

This sequence joins TRBV6-1 and TRBJ1-2, with TRBD1 matching over 9 bases. There are 14 residues in the CDR3. In germline, CDR1 is MNHNS, CDR2 SASEGT. J was trimmed by 7 bases and V by 3 bases; bases with no gene match: 6. CDR3 amino acids: CASSEWGQGTGYTF. For the CDR3, the DNA is TGTGCCAGCAGTGAGTGGGGACAGGGAACTGGCTACACCTTC.

V is TRBV20-1 and J is TRBJ1-2, with D hard to call. There are 11 residues in the CDR3. The germline V and J ends were trimmed by 6 bases and 5 bases, with 10 bases remaining between them. Germline CDR1 reads DFQATT; CDR2 reads SNEGSKA (reference sequence). CDR3 sequence (DNA): TGCAGTGCCTTCTCACATTATGGCTACACCTTC. It translates to CSAFSHYGYTF.

This clone was observed a single time. The gene calls are TRBV9 and TRBJ1-6; D possibly corresponds to TRBD1 (5 bases). V was clipped by 4 bases and J by 10 bases, with 18 bases between them. The CDR3 has 15 amino acids. Germline-derived CDR1 and CDR2 are SGDLS and YYNGEE. Here the CDR3 DNA reads TGTGCCAGCAGCCCTAGTGGTCAGGGTCTATCACCCCTCCACTTT. The encoded protein is CASSPSGQGLSPLHF.

The chain recombines TRBV2 with TRBJ2-7, with D possibly being TRBD1 (5 bases). CDR3 size: 13 residues. Germline CDR1 SNHLY, CDR2 FYNNEI. V was pared by 3 bases and J by 6 bases, with 12 bases between. The chain's CDR3 is CASSDYGAGEQYF. The CDR3 bases are TGTGCCAGCAGTGACTATGGGGCTGGCGAGCAGTACTTC. Filled out from reference TRBV2 and TRBJ2-7, the complete variable domain reads EPEVTQTPSHQVTQMGQEVILRCVPISNHLYFYWYRQILGQKVEFLVSFYNNEISEKSEIFDDQFSVERPDGSNFTLKIRSTKLEDSAMYFCASSDYGAGEQYFGPGTRLTVT.

The sample holds one count of this clone. The chain is built from TRBV13 and TRBJ2-3, with 16 nucleotides matching TRBD2. CDR1 is PRHDT, CDR2 FYEKMQ, per germline (reference sequence). V lost 5 bases to trimming and J lost 6 bases; unmatched junction nucleotides: 11. The CDR3 loop spans 18 amino acids. The DNA for the CDR3 is TGTGCCAGCAGCAGTGGGACTAGCGGGGGGGCCGGGTTTGATACGCAGTATTTT. Its translation is CASSSGTSGGAGFDTQYF. The full variable domain, completed using reference TRBV13 and TRBJ2-3, is AAGVIQSPRHLIKEKRETATLKCYPIPRHDTVYWYQQGPGQDPQFLISFYEKMQSDKGSIPDRFSAQQFSDYHSELNMSSLELGDSALYFCASSSGTSGGAGFDTQYFGPGTRLTVL.

The table lists this clone with a few counts. This chain connects TRBV2 to TRBJ1-6; possible D gene TRBD1, 5 bases. Trimming removed 2 bases from V and 0 bases from J, with 8 bases in between. CDR1 SNHLY and CDR2 FYNNEI come from the germline V gene. The CDR3 totals 16 residues. CDR3 bases: TGTGCCAGCAGTGAAAGGGGTAGCTCCTATAATTCACCCCTCCACTTT. Protein product: CASSERGSSYNSPLHF.